This entry concerns a single TCR beta chain. Different DNA sequences within this sample yield the same CDR3. Each subset's genomic DNA was shared equally among a number of immunoSEQ plates. This table comes from immunoSEQ multiplex PCR, and its TCRdb copy is limited to in-frame clones, with some not included. Of around 2.1 million clones listed, approximately 95% are singletons. The entry originates in a study of shared clonotypes between healthy human individuals. On the study more broadly: The study enrolled a couple of women and a few men aged 18 to 49.

Trimming removed 7 bases at V and 2 bases at J, with 8 bases between. The CDR3 has 11 residues. Germline values: CDR1 SQVTM, CDR2 ANQGSEA. Investigators divided CD4+ cells into CD45RA+ naive and CD45RA-negative memory subsets. This TCR was recovered from a man between 18 and 29 years old in good health. V gene TRBV29-1 combines with J gene TRBJ2-5, with D possibly matching TRBD1 (5 bases). Input material: naive CD4+ T cells sorted from blood. Subset here: CD45RA+ positively selected. The CDR3 DNA follows: TGCAGCGGCCGACAGCAAGAGACCCAGTACTTC. Translated, it gives CSGRQQETQYF.